This T cell receptor beta chain came from a study of T cells expressing NK-cell markers. Study-wide background: Obtained from sorted CD3+CD56+NKG2C+, CD3+CD56+NKG2C- and CD3+CD56-NKG2C+ T cells were the TCR beta repertoires.

Study-wide findings and caveats: Whether the expanded NKG2C+ T cell clones recognized HCMV remained unclear.

The CDR3 is 12 residues long. UMIs accompanied the 5'RACE template switching by which TCR beta cDNA was made. TCRdb re-called the 5' RACE reads; one entry per CDR3 protein, DNA not given. This sample's clone table lists around 260,000 distinct CDR3 sequences. Of note for this clonotype: Its specificity is not known.

The sequenced sample consisted of blood T cells: a sorted CD56 or NKG2C T cell subset, CD4+ or CD8+ T cells, or bulk PBMC T cells (not recorded which). The sequence came from a woman aged 18 to 69 in good health. This chain joins TRBV12-3 or TRBV12-4 and TRBJ2-7; TCRdb's assignment of TRBD1 cannot be checked, as there is no DNA. CDR3: CASSSGRGRQYF.